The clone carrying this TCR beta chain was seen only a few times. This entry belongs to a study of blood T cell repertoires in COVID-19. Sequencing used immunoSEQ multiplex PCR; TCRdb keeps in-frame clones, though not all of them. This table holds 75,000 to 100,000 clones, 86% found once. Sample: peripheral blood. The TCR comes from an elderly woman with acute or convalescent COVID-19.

The CDR3 DNA is TGTGCCACCAGTGCTCAGGAGACAGGCTCCTACAATGAGCAGTTCTTC. Amino acids: CATSAQETGSYNEQFF. This chain links TRBV24-1 with TRBJ2-1; TRBD1 might be the D (6 bases). Germline values: CDR1 KGHDR, CDR2 SFDVKD. This CDR3 spans 16 amino acids. With 5 bases removed from V and 0 bases from J, the gap between germline ends came to 13 bases.